These 30 T cell receptor beta chains share one sample of origin, sequenced in a study of T cells in Graves' hyperthyroidism and ophthalmopathy. Authors of the study amplified TCR beta CDR3 regions from RNA transcripts. The primer set for the first-round RT-PCR of the TCR CDR3 was HTBI. TCRdb re-called the multiplex PCR reads with MiXCR, one entry per CDR3 protein. Of 500,000 to 550,000 distinct CDR3 sequences in the sample, about 20% are singletons; the top ten hold 45% to 50%. Sequencing input: blood. Receptors were obtained from a man aged 40-49 years with Graves' ophthalmopathy.

About this clonotype: At one end the junction does not follow the germline gene, possibly because of a read error. This chain uses TRBV6-5 with TRBJ2-1; the match to TRBD2 covers 8 bases. The CDR3 length is 15 residues. CDR1 is MNHEY and CDR2 is SVGAGI in the germline V gene. The CDR3 region is CACSYFGGADNEQFF. CDR3 sequence (DNA): TGTGCCTGCAGTTACTTCGGGGGGGCCGACAATGAGCAGTTCTTC.

There are a few counts of this clonotype. The V and J genes are TRBV20-1 and TRBJ2-1; a possible D gene is TRBD1 (5 bases). Per germline, CDR1 DFQATT and CDR2 SNEGSKA (reference sequence). This CDR3 spans 13 amino acids. Trimming removed 0 bases from V and 4 bases from J, with 7 bases in between. This chain's CDR3 is CSARDDSYNEQFF. The CDR3 bases are TGCAGTGCTAGAGACGACAGTTACAATGAGCAGTTCTTC.

This sequence joins TRBV19 and TRBJ2-7; 11 bases map to TRBD1. The CDR3 runs to 15 residues. Germline-derived CDR1 and CDR2 are LNHDA and SQIVND (reference sequence). V trimming: 4 bases; J trimming: 3 bases; junction bases outside the gene matches: 5. The CDR3 nucleotides are TGTGCCAGTAGTACTGGACAGGGGGCAGTCTACGAGCAGTACTTC. Amino acids: CASSTGQGAVYEQYF.

In this sample, this clonotype turned up a few times. This chain connects TRBV7-8 to TRBJ2-7, with 7 bases matching TRBD1. With V trimmed by 5 bases and J by 1 base, 8 bases remained unmatched. CDR1 is SGHVS, CDR2 FQNEAQ, per germline. The CDR3 runs 15 residues. The CDR3 sequence is CASSPRTGESYEQYF. CDR3 DNA sequence: TGTGCCAGCAGCCCTCGGACAGGAGAATCCTACGAGCAGTACTTC. The full variable domain, rest sourced from reference TRBV7-8 and TRBJ2-7, is GAGVSQSPRYKVAKRGQDVALRCDPISGHVSLFWYQQALGQGPEFLTYFQNEAQLDKSGLPSDRFFAERPEGSVSTLKIQRTQQEDSAVYLCASSPRTGESYEQYFGPGTRLTVT.

This chain connects TRBV12-3 or TRBV12-4 to TRBJ2-1, with 9 positions matching TRBD2. Unmatched junction bases numbered 7, after V lost 1 base and J lost 6 bases. The CDR3 extends over 16 amino acids. The CDR3 sequence is CASSLVAGGPVNEQFF. The CDR3, as DNA: TGTGCCAGCAGTTTAGTCGCGGGAGGGCCGGTCAATGAGCAGTTCTTC.

The table lists this clonotype with many counts. The genes are TRBV6-6 and TRBJ2-5; D is possibly TRBD1 (6 bases). V lost 2 bases and J 1 base, leaving 8 bases between the germline ends. CDR3 length: 14 residues. Per the germline V gene, CDR1 is MNHNY and CDR2 is SVGAGI (reference sequence). The CDR3 is CASSYQGTQETQYF. CDR3 bases: TGTGCCAGCAGTTACCAGGGGACCCAAGAGACCCAGTACTTC.

This clonotype has only a few counts. The rearrangement links TRBV7-9 to TRBJ2-6, with TRBD2 matching over 8 bases. The CDR3 is 17 residues long. V shed 11 bases, J shed 0 bases, and the junction held 12 bases outside the gene matches. Looked up from germline, CDR1 is SEHNR and CDR2 is FQNEAQ (reference sequence). The CDR3 sequence: CAGREGGRSSGANVLTF. The CDR3 nucleotides read TGTGCCGGACGGGAGGGGGGGCGAAGCTCTGGGGCCAACGTCCTGACTTTC.

Only a few counts were recorded for this clonotype. The gene calls are TRBV19 and TRBJ2-7; no clear D gene. V was shortened by 3 bases and J by 3 bases, with 12 bases between the two germline ends. Germline CDR1 and CDR2: LNHDA and SQIVND (reference sequence). This CDR3 region has 14 residues. CDR3 sequence: CASSIFPGGYEQYF. CDR3 DNA: TGTGCCAGTAGTATTTTCCCAGGCGGCTACGAGCAGTACTTC.

This clonotype turned up a few times. The gene calls are TRBV7-8 and TRBJ1-5; possibly TRBD1 for D (6 bases). Trimming left V 5 bases short and J 2 bases short, with 16 bases between. CDR3 length equals 16 residues. Germline V gives CDR1 SGHVS, CDR2 FQNEAQ. The CDR3: CASSPGTTWGNQPQHF. For the CDR3, the DNA is TGTGCCAGCAGCCCCGGGACAACTTGGGGCAATCAGCCCCAGCATTTT.

This clonotype appeared a single time. This may be a read error, as it is one base from a much larger clone. The rearrangement links TRBV2 to TRBJ2-5; D unclear. This CDR3 is built from 14 residues. V was pared by 5 bases and J by 5 bases, with 15 bases between. Germline values: CDR1 SNHLY, CDR2 FYNNEI. CDR3 sequence (DNA): TGTGCCAGCAGTAGGGCAGTCCCTCGGGAGACCCAGTACTTC. It translates to CASSRAVPRETQYF. The whole variable domain, filled in from reference TRBV2 and TRBJ2-5, reads EPEVTQTPSHQVTQMGQEVILRCVPISNHLYFYWYRQILGQKVEFLVSFYNNEISEKSEIFDDQFSVERPDGSNFTLKIRSTKLEDSAMYFCASSRAVPRETQYFGPGTRLLVL.

The V gene is TRBV28, the J gene TRBJ2-5, with D tentatively TRBD1 (6 bases). V was shortened by 6 bases and J by 6 bases, with 17 bases between the two germline ends. CDR3 length: 14 amino acids. Germline CDR1 MDHEN, CDR2 SYDVKM. The CDR3 loop reads CASSTGSVRQTQYF. As DNA, the CDR3 is TGTGCCAGCAGCACAGGGTCGGTTCGGCAGACCCAGTACTTC.

This clonotype came up many times. The V call is TRBV18, the J call TRBJ2-3, with D maybe TRBD1 (7 bases). CDR1 KGHSH and CDR2 LQKENI come from the germline V gene. Trimming removed 0 bases at V and 2 bases at J, with 18 bases between. This CDR3 has 18 amino acids. CDR3 region: CASSPPSIQGTPTDTQYF. The CDR3 DNA is TGTGCCAGCTCACCACCGAGTATACAGGGGACTCCCACAGATACGCAGTATTTT.

In its sample, this clonotype was seen a few times. This sequence joins TRBV20-1 and TRBJ2-7; TRBD1 agrees at 8 bases. The length of the CDR3 is 13 residues. Germline V CDR1 and CDR2: DFQATT, SNEGSKA (reference sequence). CDR3 coding DNA: TGCAATGCACCCCCGGGACAGGACTACGAGCAGTACTTC. Translation gives CNAPPGQDYEQYF.

This chain joins TRBV20-1 and TRBJ1-1; perhaps TRBD1 as D (6 bases). This CDR3 is built from 14 residues. V was pared by 6 bases and J by 2 bases, with 16 bases between. Germline lookup yields CDR1 DFQATT and CDR2 SNEGSKA (reference sequence). CDR3 nucleotide sequence: TGCAGTGCGACTGGGGGGGGGGCTAACACTGAAGCTTTCTTT. It encodes CSATGGGANTEAFF.

The table lists this clonotype with many counts. This chain uses TRBV11-2 with TRBJ1-2, with 7 bases matching TRBD1. Germline V gives CDR1 SGHAT, CDR2 FQNNGV. The CDR3 has 19 amino acids. After removal of 4 bases from V and 0 bases from J, the junction contained 17 bases not matched to a gene. The CDR3 loop is CASSSIVRQGGDPNYGYTF. Written as DNA, the CDR3 is TGTGCCAGCAGCTCAATAGTCCGACAGGGAGGTGATCCTAACTATGGCTACACCTTC.

This clonotype has a count of ten or more. The chain links TRBV12-3 or TRBV12-4 to TRBJ2-7; possibly TRBD2 for D (6 bases). V lost 4 bases and J 2 bases, leaving 15 bases between the germline ends. This CDR3 has 15 residues. CDR3 in DNA: TGTGCCAGCAGTTCGGAGGGCGTTGGGACCTACGAGCAGTACTTC. It yields the protein CASSSEGVGTYEQYF.

The rearrangement joins TRBV7-8 to TRBJ2-7; 7 bases line up with TRBD1. Trimming at V came to 5 bases and at J to 0 bases, leaving 10 bases not matched to a gene. Germline V gives CDR1 SGHVS, CDR2 FQNEAQ. The CDR3 contains 16 residues. The CDR3 DNA reads TGTGCCAGCAGCAATCAACCCAGGGGGATCTCCTACGAGCAGTACTTC. Translating it yields CASSNQPRGISYEQYF.

This clonotype was recorded a few times. The V call is TRBV11-3, the J call TRBJ2-2; 8 nucleotides agree with TRBD1. The CDR3 loop spans 14 amino acids. Germline-derived CDR1 and CDR2 are SGHNT and YENEEA. Trimming at V came to 5 bases and at J to 4 bases, leaving 3 bases not matched to a gene. The CDR3 bases are TGTGCCAGCAGCACAGACAGGGGCACCGGGGAGCTGTTTTTT. Translation gives CASSTDRGTGELFF.

In regard to this clonotype: One base away lies a much larger clone, so this may be a sequencing read error. The chain combines TRBV6-1 with TRBJ2-2; D gene ambiguous. Germline V gives CDR1 MNHNS, CDR2 SASEGT. The CDR3 sequence is 11 residues long. The V end lost 5 bases, the J end lost 6 bases, and 4 bases lay between the germline ends. The CDR3 coding sequence is TGTGCCAGCAGTTCCCCCGGGGAGCTGTTTTTT. This sequence encodes CASSSPGELFF.

The CDR3 DNA reads as TGTGCCTCACAGGGGGGGGGCACAGATACGCAGTATTTT. It yields the protein CASQGGGTDTQYF. The chain combines TRBV27 with TRBJ2-3, with a weak D call TRBD1 (8 bases). Per the germline V gene, CDR1 is MNHEY and CDR2 is SMNVEV (reference sequence). Trimming left V 11 bases short and J 1 base short, with 13 bases between. The CDR3 has 13 amino acids.

With respect to this clonotype: The germline gene is not matched at one end of the junction; a read error may be the cause. The chain joins TRBV6-9 to TRBJ1-5; D unclear. The CDR3 extends over 16 amino acids. CDR1 is MNHGY and CDR2 is SVAAGI in the germline V gene. CDR3 region: CASGYPMRQNNQPQHF. The CDR3 bases are TGTGCCAGCGGTTACCCAATGCGGCAGAATAATCAGCCCCAGCATTTT.

This sequence joins TRBV28 and TRBJ2-1; 11 nucleotides line up with TRBD2. The CDR3 loop spans 15 amino acids. The V gene end was trimmed by 2 bases and the J gene end by 9 bases; junction bases not matched to a gene: 6. CDR1 and CDR2 (germline): MDHEN, SYDVKM. The DNA of the CDR3 is TGTGCCAGCAGTTTAGGGGCTAGCGGGAGGACTGAGCAGTTCTTC. Translating it yields CASSLGASGRTEQFF. Full variable domain (missing parts from reference TRBV28 and TRBJ2-1): DVKVTQSSRYLVKRTGEKVFLECVQDMDHENMFWYRQDPGLGLRLIYFSYDVKMKEKGDIPEGYSVSREKKERFSLILESASTNQTSMYLCASSLGASGRTEQFFGPGTRLTVL.

This clonotype was found a few times. The rearrangement joins TRBV12-3 or TRBV12-4 to TRBJ2-1, with 9 bases fitting TRBD2. V lost 5 bases to trimming and J lost 6 bases; unmatched junction nucleotides: 14. CDR3 length equals 17 residues. The CDR3 region has the DNA TGTGCCAGCAGTAAAGCTTACCCGGGACTAGCATTCAATGAGCAGTTCTTC. Translation: CASSKAYPGLAFNEQFF.

This clonotype was seen only a few times. This chain joins TRBV27 and TRBJ2-1, with TRBD1 matching 11 bases. The V gene's germline CDR1 is MNHEY and CDR2 SMNVEV (reference sequence). CDR3 length: 19 amino acids. The V gene end was trimmed by 7 bases and the J gene end by 6 bases; junction bases not matched to a gene: 20. For the CDR3, the DNA is TGTGCCAGCAAACTAATTATCTACGGACAGGGGGCGTCGTGCAATGAGCAGTTCTTC. Its translation is CASKLIIYGQGASCNEQFF.

V and J are TRBV30 and TRBJ2-2, with D possibly TRBD2 on 6 matching bases. Germline V gene data show CDR1 as GTSNPN and CDR2 as SVGIG (reference sequence). The CDR3 sequence is 15 residues long. Trimming left V 2 bases short and J 4 bases short, with 14 bases between. This CDR3 is CAWSKTGVPTGELFF. The CDR3 bases are TGTGCCTGGAGTAAAACGGGAGTGCCCACCGGGGAGCTGTTTTTT.

This chain links TRBV29-1 with TRBJ2-3; the D gene is possibly TRBD2 (6 bases). The CDR3 extends over 12 amino acids. The germline CDR1 and CDR2 sequences are SQVTM and ANQGSEA. V was shortened by 6 bases and J by 3 bases, with 10 bases between the two germline ends. The CDR3 DNA reads TGCAGCGTGGAGGGATTTACAGATACGCAGTATTTT. Amino acids: CSVEGFTDTQYF.

This clonotype was recorded many times. V gene TRBV3-1 combines with J gene TRBJ2-2; D gene uncertain. Germline lookup yields CDR1 LGHDT and CDR2 YNNKEL (reference sequence). The V gene lost 0 bases and the J gene lost 6 bases, with 5 bases spanning the gap. There are 13 residues in the CDR3. The chain's CDR3 is CASSQDRAGELFF. The CDR3 nucleotides are TGTGCCAGCAGCCAAGATCGAGCCGGGGAGCTGTTTTTT. Together with reference TRBV3-1 and TRBJ2-2, the CDR3 gives the full variable domain: DTAVSQTPKYLVTQMGNDKSIKCEQNLGHDTMYWYKQDSKKFLKIMFSYNNKELIINETVPNRFSPKSPDKAHLNLHINSLELGDSAVYFCASSQDRAGELFFGEGSRLTVL.

The rearrangement uses TRBV5-6 and TRBJ2-3; 12 nucleotides line up with TRBD2. V trimming: 3 bases; J trimming: 2 bases; junction bases outside the gene matches: 4. Germline CDR1 reads SGHDT; CDR2 reads YYEEEE. The length of the CDR3 is 16 residues. This CDR3 is CASSYGTSGYTDTQYF. The CDR3 region has the DNA TGTGCCAGCAGCTACGGGACTAGCGGGTACACAGATACGCAGTATTTT.

In this sample, this clonotype turned up a few times. The gene calls are TRBV30 and TRBJ1-5; TRBD1 matches 7 bases. The CDR3 spans 14 residues. Germline CDR1 GTSNPN, CDR2 SVGIG (reference sequence). The J segment lost 5 bases and the V segment lost 1 base, leaving 5 bases of the junction unmatched. The DNA of the CDR3 is TGTGCCTGGAGTGCATCAGGGGGAGATCAGCCCCAGCATTTT. It yields the protein CAWSASGGDQPQHF. The full variable domain, rest sourced from reference TRBV30 and TRBJ1-5, is SQTIHQWPATLVQPVGSPLSLECTVEGTSNPNLYWYRQAAGRGLQLLFYSVGIGQISSEVPQNLSASRPQDRQFILSSKKLLLSDSGFYLCAWSASGGDQPQHFGDGTRLSIL.

The CDR3 loop reads CASSLGQGPGSYEQYF. The CDR3 nucleotides read TGCGCCAGCAGCTTGGGGCAGGGGCCAGGTTCCTACGAGCAGTACTTC. V and J are TRBV5-1 and TRBJ2-7; possible D gene TRBD1, 6 bases. V lost 0 bases, J lost 1 base, and 14 bases lay in between. CDR1 is SGHRS, CDR2 YFSETQ, per germline. The CDR3 extends over 16 amino acids.